The 8 T cell receptor beta chains reported below all come from one sample, sequenced in a study of T cell changes during pregnancy in multiple sclerosis (dated by TCRdb to between 2018 and 2020). Library prep was done by the immunoSEQ multiplex PCR assay. Held by TCRdb, this immuneACCESS table contains in-frame sequences only and omits some clones. Under half of the omission traces to an unresolved V gene where checked; the cause of the rest is unknown. The sample table records about 40,000 clones; around 90% of these occur just once. The top ten clones comprise approximately 0.71% of the sample. Source: CD4+ T cells from peripheral blood mononuclear cells, taken before pregnancy. These receptors were collected from a female donor with multiple sclerosis, enrolled in a pregnancy study.

CDR3 nucleotides: TGTGCCAGCAGTTTGGCAGGGCGTTCCTACGAGCAGTACTTC. This gives the protein CASSLAGRSYEQYF. The chain employs TRBV27 and TRBJ2-7; D perhaps matches TRBD1 (5 bases). Looked up from germline, CDR1 is MNHEY and CDR2 is SMNVEV (reference sequence). This CDR3 comprises 14 residues. Trimming stripped 3 bases from V and 1 base from J, with 10 bases between.

CDR3 protein: CATSQGAEAFF. CDR3 in DNA: TGTGCCACTTCACAGGGCGCTGAAGCTTTCTTT. The chain has TRBV6-6 and TRBJ1-1, with a possible D match to TRBD1 (6 bases). Germline assignment: CDR1 MNHNY and CDR2 SVGAGI (reference sequence). The CDR3 contains 11 residues. V shed 10 bases and J shed 6 bases, with 12 bases lying between them.

This chain joins TRBV5-1 and TRBJ1-3; the D is unclear. The CDR3 is 14 amino acids. Germline lookup yields CDR1 SGHRS and CDR2 YFSETQ. The germline V and J ends were trimmed by 5 bases and 0 bases, with 9 bases remaining between them. This chain's CDR3 is CASSALDSGNTIYF. In DNA, the CDR3 is TGCGCCAGCAGTGCGTTAGACTCTGGAAACACCATATATTTT.

The genes are TRBV19 and TRBJ1-5; the match to TRBD1 covers 7 bases. V lost 7 bases to trimming and J lost 6 bases; unmatched junction nucleotides: 6. Germline CDR1 LNHDA, CDR2 SQIVND (reference sequence). The length of the CDR3 is 13 residues. CDR3 loop: CASNSGGFQPQHF. The CDR3 DNA sequence: TGTGCCAGTAACTCAGGGGGGTTTCAGCCCCAGCATTTT.

The chain couples TRBV5-1 to TRBJ2-1; 7 bases match TRBD2. Germline CDR1 is SGHRS and CDR2 is YFSETQ. V shed 4 bases and J 7 bases; nucleotides not matched to a gene: 8. The CDR3 has 14 residues. The CDR3 bases are TGCGCCAGCAGCAGCGACCCCGGGGGGAATGAGCAGTTCTTC. This gives the protein CASSSDPGGNEQFF. Drawing the rest from reference TRBV5-1 and TRBJ2-1, the complete variable domain is KAGVTQTPRYLIKTRGQQVTLSCSPISGHRSVSWYQQTPGQGLQFLFEYFSETQRNKGNFPGRFSGRQFSNSRSEMNVSTLELGDSALYLCASSSDPGGNEQFFGPGTRLTVL.

The chain employs TRBV7-2 and TRBJ2-2; 8 nucleotides line up with TRBD2. J was trimmed by 3 bases and V by 5 bases; bases with no gene match: 5. The CDR3 runs to 15 residues. The germline CDR1 and CDR2 sequences are SGHTA and FQGNSA. The CDR3 DNA reads TGTGCCAGCAGCCCCAGGACTAGCTACACCGGGGAGCTGTTTTTT. Translated: CASSPRTSYTGELFF.

This sequence joins TRBV5-6 and TRBJ1-4; 9 bases line up with TRBD1. J gave up 0 bases and V 4 bases, and 10 bases lay outside the gene matches. The CDR3 extends over 18 amino acids. Germline assignment: CDR1 SGHDT and CDR2 YYEEEE. The CDR3: CASSRVDRGGATNEKLFF. In DNA, the CDR3 is TGTGCCAGCAGCCGAGTGGACAGGGGAGGTGCAACTAATGAAAAACTGTTTTTT.

A single count supports this clone. The chain has TRBV4-3 and TRBJ1-1; perhaps TRBD1 as D (5 bases). V was shortened by 7 bases and J by 1 base, with 16 bases between the two germline ends. Germline assignment: CDR1 LGHNA and CDR2 YSLEER. CDR3 size: 15 residues. The CDR3: CASTRGVRENTEAFF. The CDR3 nucleotides are TGCGCCAGCACCCGCGGGGTCAGGGAGAACACTGAAGCTTTCTTT.